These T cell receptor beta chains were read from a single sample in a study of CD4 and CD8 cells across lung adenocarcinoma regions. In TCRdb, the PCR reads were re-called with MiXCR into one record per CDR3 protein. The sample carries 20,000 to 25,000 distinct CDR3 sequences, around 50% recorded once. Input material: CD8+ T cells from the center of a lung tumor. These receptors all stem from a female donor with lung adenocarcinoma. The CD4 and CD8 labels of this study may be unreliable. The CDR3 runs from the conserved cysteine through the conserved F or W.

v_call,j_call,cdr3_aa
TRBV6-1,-,CASRGTDNYEQYF
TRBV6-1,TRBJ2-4,CATHVPGDGNTQYF
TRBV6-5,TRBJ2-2,CASSSDRGAGELFF
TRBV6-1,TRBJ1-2,CASSPRTGAGLAF
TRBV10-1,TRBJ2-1,CASRDGNEQFF
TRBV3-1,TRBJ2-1,CASSRPGVGRERFF
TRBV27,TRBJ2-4,CARGLRATDIQYF
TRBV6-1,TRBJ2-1,CASTGQGSRSYNEQFF
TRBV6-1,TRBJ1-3,CASTGYSGNTIYF
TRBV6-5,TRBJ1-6,CASSYEGVNSPLHF
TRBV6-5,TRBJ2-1,CASSYASGSPQFF
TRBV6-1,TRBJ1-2,CASRLGTGYGYTF
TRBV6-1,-,CASNRDRGRYEQYF
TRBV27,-,CASAGQGLCDQETQYF
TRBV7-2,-,CASNVLAGQETQYF
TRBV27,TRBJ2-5,CASGGFDQKIQYF
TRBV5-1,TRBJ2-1,CASSLREKEGNEQFF
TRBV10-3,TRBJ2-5,CAGLAGGGKETQYF
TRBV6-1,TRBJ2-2,CASSRLAGNTETLYF
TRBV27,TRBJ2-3,CASSFGLPSTDTQYF
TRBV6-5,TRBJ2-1,CASSYSSWYRSYNEQFF
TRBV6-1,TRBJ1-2,CASSRTSGRGGYTF
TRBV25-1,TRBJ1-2,CASSDRVVGYTF
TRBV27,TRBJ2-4,CARAARVRAKNIQYF
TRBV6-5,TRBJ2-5,CASSYSTQETQYF
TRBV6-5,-,CASSYSRQGYEQYF
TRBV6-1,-,CASRPRDRVVETQYF
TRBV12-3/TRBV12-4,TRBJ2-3,CASSRPDTQYF
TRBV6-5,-,CASSLGWSVSPTQYF
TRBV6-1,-,CASSAAGGTYEQYF
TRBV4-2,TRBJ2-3,CASSQDAGLGATDMQYF
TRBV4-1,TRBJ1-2,CASSQDRAGGYGYTF
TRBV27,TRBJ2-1,CASSTGLARSGRYNEQFF
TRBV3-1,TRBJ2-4,CASSQYSLAGKNIQYF
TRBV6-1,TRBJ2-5,CARSEGTGDQETQYF
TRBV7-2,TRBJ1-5,CASNLVVNQPQHF
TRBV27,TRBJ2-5,CASSFLAGWQETQYF